This TCR beta chain was captured in a study of CD8+ T cells in alopecia areata. Regarding treatment: oral pan-JAK inhibitor, 5-10 mg twice daily. Patients with alopecia areata provided lesional scalp punch biopsies as well as peripheral blood. cDNA reverse transcribed from extracted RNA served as the sequencing template. Data came from immunoSEQ multiplex PCR; TCRdb stores just in-frame clones and leaves some out. This table holds under 200,000 clones, less than 80% found once. V trimming: 5 bases; J trimming: 7 bases; junction bases outside the gene matches: 11. This CDR3 contains 16 residues. The germline CDR1 and CDR2 sequences are MNHEY and SMNVEV (reference sequence).

The genes are TRBV27 and TRBJ1-4; 9 nucleotides align to TRBD1. This receptor was identified in a human donor with alopecia areata. Sequenced material: CD4+ T cells sorted from blood, taken at week 24, from a patient treated with tofacitinib. CDR3 bases: TGTGCCAGCAGTCTAAACCCCACAGGGGGCACTGAAAAACTGTTTTTT. Translating it yields CASSLNPTGGTEKLFF. Full variable domain (outside the CDR3, taken from reference TRBV27 and TRBJ1-4): EAQVTQNPRYLITVTGKKLTVTCSQNMNHEYMSWYRQDPGLGLRQIYYSMNVEVTDKGDVPEGYKVSRKEKRNFPLILESPSPNQTSLYFCASSLNPTGGTEKLFFGSGTQLSVL.